A single sample gave rise to the 7 T cell receptor beta chains below, sequenced in a study of blood T cell repertoires in COVID-19. The assay was immunoSEQ multiplex PCR, and TCRdb's table has in-frame clones only and misses some. The data contain tens of thousands of clones, 70% to 90% of them singletons. Material: peripheral blood. The receptors were gathered from a woman older than 75 in a cohort sampled during active or convalescent COVID-19.

The chain uses TRBV2 and TRBJ2-1; 7 positions match TRBD2. J was trimmed by 12 bases and V by 7 bases; bases with no gene match: 9. Germline CDR1 reads SNHLY; CDR2 reads FYNNEI. The CDR3 has 12 amino acids. CDR3 nucleotide sequence: TGTGCCAGCATGATCGGGGGGTTTGGGCAGTTCTTC. Its translation is CASMIGGFGQFF.

The chain joins TRBV24-1 to TRBJ2-3; 14 nucleotides match TRBD2. The CDR3 has 17 amino acids. Trimming removed 5 bases from V and 2 bases from J; junction bases left unmatched: 5. The germline CDR1 and CDR2 sequences are KGHDR and SFDVKD. The DNA of the CDR3 is TGTGCCACCAGTGGCCCGGGACTAGCGGGAGACACAGATACGCAGTATTTT. This encodes CATSGPGLAGDTDTQYF.

The chain combines TRBV9 with TRBJ2-1, with TRBD2 matching 9 bases. Trimming removed 0 bases from V and 10 bases from J; junction bases left unmatched: 8. Germline V CDR1 and CDR2: SGDLS, YYNGEE. The CDR3 consists of 15 residues. CDR3: CASSVVDSGSGEQFF. In DNA form, the CDR3 reads TGTGCCAGCAGCGTAGTCGATAGCGGGAGCGGCGAGCAGTTCTTC.

The rearrangement uses TRBV7-2 and TRBJ2-2; TRBD2 agrees at 9 bases. The V segment lost 3 bases and the J segment 4 bases; nucleotides outside the gene matches: 15. Per the germline V gene, CDR1 is SGHTA and CDR2 is FQGNSA. The CDR3 covers 19 residues. The CDR3 bases are TGTGCCAGCAGCTTCGCGACCGCCTTTAGCGGGAGTGGCACCGGGGAGCTGTTTTTT. It encodes CASSFATAFSGSGTGELFF. The whole variable domain, remainder taken from reference TRBV7-2 and TRBJ2-2, is GAGVSQSPSNKVTEKGKDVELRCDPISGHTALYWYRQSLGQGLEFLIYFQGNSAPDKSGLPSDRFSAERTGGSVSTLTIQRTQQEDSAVYLCASSFATAFSGSGTGELFFGEGSRLTVL.

The rearrangement joins TRBV6-6 to TRBJ1-5; 7 positions match TRBD1. J lost 1 base, V lost 6 bases, and 3 bases had no gene match. This CDR3 region has 14 residues. Germline V gives CDR1 MNHNY, CDR2 SVGAGI (reference sequence). Here the CDR3 reads CASRQGQSNQPQHF. The CDR3 bases are TGTGCCAGCAGACAGGGACAGAGCAATCAGCCCCAGCATTTT.

CDR3 nucleotide sequence: TGTGCCAGCAGTGAAGGACTAGCGGGATTCTACAATGAGCAGTTCTTC. The encoded protein is CASSEGLAGFYNEQFF. The chain links TRBV6-1 to TRBJ2-1; TRBD2 matches at 11 bases. CDR1 is MNHNS, CDR2 SASEGT, per germline. The CDR3 is 16 residues long. The J segment lost 3 bases and the V segment lost 1 base, leaving 2 bases of the junction unmatched.

The chain is built from TRBV9 and TRBJ1-1, with TRBD1 as a possible D gene (6 bases). Trimming removed 0 bases from V and 5 bases from J, with 11 bases in between. Germline CDR1 is SGDLS and CDR2 is YYNGEE. The CDR3 loop spans 14 amino acids. The CDR3: CASSVEGVGTEAFF. Written as DNA, the CDR3 is TGTGCCAGCAGCGTAGAGGGGGTGGGAACTGAAGCTTTCTTT.